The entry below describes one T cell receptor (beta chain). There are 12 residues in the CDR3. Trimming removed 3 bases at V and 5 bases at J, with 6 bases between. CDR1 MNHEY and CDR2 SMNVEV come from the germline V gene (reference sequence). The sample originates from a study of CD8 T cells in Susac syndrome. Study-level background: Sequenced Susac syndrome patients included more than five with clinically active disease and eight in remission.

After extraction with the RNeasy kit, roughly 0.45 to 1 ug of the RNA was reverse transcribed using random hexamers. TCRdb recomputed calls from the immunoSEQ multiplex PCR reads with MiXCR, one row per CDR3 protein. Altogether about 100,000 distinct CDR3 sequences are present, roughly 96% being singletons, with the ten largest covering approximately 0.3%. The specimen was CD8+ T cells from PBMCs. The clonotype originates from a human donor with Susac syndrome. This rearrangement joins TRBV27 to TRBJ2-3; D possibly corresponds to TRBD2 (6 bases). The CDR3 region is CASSFGGDTQYF. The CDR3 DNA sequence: TGTGCCAGCAGTTTCGGGGGAGATACGCAGTATTTT.